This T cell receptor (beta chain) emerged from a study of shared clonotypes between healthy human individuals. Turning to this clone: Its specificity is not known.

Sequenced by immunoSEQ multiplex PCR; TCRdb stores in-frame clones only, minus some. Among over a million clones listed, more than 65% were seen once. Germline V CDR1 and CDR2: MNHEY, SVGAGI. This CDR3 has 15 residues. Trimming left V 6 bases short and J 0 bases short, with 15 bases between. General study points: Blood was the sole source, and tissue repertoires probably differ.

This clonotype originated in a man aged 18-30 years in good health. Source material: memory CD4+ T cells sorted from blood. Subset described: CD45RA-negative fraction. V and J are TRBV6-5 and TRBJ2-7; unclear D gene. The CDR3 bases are TGTGCCAGCAGCCCCGCCCCCACCGACTCCTACGAGCAGTACTTC. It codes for CASSPAPTDSYEQYF.